Given below is one T cell receptor beta chain in context. Assay: immunoSEQ multiplex PCR; the TCRdb copy retains only in-frame clones and omits some. The sample contains almost 400,000 clones, about 89% of which appear only once. These data are taken from a study of blood T cell repertoires in COVID-19. Deletions cut 6 bases from V and 4 bases from J, with 7 bases between. This CDR3 is 11 amino acids long. Germline CDR1 and CDR2: LGHNT and FRNRAP. Sequenced: peripheral blood. The chain is built from TRBV12-5 and TRBJ2-7; D might be TRBD1 (5 bases). This sequence was found in a woman aged 60-70 years with COVID-19, enrolled during active disease. This CDR3 reads CASGAGYEQYF. As DNA, the CDR3 is TGTGCTAGTGGCGCAGGGTACGAGCAGTACTTC.